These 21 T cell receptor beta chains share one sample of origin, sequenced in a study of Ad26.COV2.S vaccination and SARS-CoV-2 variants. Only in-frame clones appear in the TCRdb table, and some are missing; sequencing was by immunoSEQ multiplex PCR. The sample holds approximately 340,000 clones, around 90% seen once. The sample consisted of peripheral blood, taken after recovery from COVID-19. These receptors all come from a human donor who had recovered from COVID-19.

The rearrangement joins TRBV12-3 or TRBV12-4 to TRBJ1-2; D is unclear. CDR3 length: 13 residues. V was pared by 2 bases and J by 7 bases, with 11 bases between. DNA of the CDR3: TGTGCCAGCAGTTTATCGGGCTTTGGTGGCTACACCTTC. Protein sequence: CASSLSGFGGYTF.

The CDR3 region is CSVLDTEAFF. DNA for the CDR3: TGCAGCGTTTTGGACACTGAAGCTTTCTTT. J is TRBJ1-1 and V is TRBV29-1; D unresolved. Germline CDR1 SQVTM, CDR2 ANQGSEA. CDR3 length: 10 residues. With 5 bases removed from V and 3 bases from J, the gap between germline ends came to 4 bases. Combining the CDR3 with reference TRBV29-1 and TRBJ1-1 gives the whole variable domain SAVISQKPSRDICQRGTSLTIQCQVDSQVTMMFWYRQQPGQSLTLIATANQGSEATYESGFVIDKFPISRPNLTFSTLTVSNMSPEDSSIYLCSVLDTEAFFGQGTRLTVV.

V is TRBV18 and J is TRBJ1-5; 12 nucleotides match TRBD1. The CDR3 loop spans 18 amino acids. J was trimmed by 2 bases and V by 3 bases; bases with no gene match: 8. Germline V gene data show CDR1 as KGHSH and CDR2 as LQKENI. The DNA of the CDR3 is TGTGCCAGCTCACCGCCCGGGACAGGGGGCCTGGGCAATCAGCCCCAGCATTTT. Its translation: CASSPPGTGGLGNQPQHF.

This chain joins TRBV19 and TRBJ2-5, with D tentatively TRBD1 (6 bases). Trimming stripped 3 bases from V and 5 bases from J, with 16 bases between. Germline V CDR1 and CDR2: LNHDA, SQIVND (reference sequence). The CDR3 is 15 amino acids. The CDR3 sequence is CASSIQQGSGETQYF. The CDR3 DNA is TGTGCCAGTAGTATCCAACAGGGATCGGGGGAGACCCAGTACTTC.

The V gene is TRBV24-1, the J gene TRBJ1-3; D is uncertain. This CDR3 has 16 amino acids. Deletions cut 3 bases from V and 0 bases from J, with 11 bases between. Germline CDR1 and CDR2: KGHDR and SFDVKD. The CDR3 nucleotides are TGTGCCACCAGTGATGTGGATCGTCCCTCTGGAAACACCATATATTTT. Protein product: CATSDVDRPSGNTIYF.

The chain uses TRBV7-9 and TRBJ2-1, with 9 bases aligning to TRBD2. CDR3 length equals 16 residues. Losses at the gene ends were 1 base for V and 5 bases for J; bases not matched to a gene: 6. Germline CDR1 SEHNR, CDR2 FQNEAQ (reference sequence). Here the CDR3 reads CASSLGAGGPNNEQFF. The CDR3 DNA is TGTGCCAGCAGCTTAGGAGCGGGGGGCCCTAACAATGAGCAGTTCTTC.

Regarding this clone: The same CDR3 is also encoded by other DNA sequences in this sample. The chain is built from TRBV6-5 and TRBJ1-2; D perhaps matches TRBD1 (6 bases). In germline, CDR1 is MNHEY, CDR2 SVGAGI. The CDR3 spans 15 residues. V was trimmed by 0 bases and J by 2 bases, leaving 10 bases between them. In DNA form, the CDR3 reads TGTGCCAGCAGTTACTCGAGGGGGGTCAACTATGGCTACACCTTC. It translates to CASSYSRGVNYGYTF.

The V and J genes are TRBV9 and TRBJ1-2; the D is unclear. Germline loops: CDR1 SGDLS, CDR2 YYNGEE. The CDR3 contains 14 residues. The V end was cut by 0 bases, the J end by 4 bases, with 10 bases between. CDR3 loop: CASSVAGPRYGYTF. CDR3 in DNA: TGTGCCAGCAGCGTAGCTGGACCCCGCTATGGCTACACCTTC. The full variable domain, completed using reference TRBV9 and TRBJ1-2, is DSGVTQTPKHLITATGQRVTLRCSPRSGDLSVYWYQQSLDQGLQFLIQYYNGEERAKGNILERFSAQQFPDLHSELNLSSLELGDSALYFCASSVAGPRYGYTFGSGTRLTVV.

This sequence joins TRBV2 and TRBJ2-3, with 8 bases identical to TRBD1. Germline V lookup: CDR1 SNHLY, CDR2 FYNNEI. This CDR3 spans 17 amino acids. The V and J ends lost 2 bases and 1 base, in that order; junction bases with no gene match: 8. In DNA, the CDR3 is TGTGCCAGCAGTGAACCCCCTCTGGGACAGGGCACAGATACGCAGTATTTT. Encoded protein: CASSEPPLGQGTDTQYF.

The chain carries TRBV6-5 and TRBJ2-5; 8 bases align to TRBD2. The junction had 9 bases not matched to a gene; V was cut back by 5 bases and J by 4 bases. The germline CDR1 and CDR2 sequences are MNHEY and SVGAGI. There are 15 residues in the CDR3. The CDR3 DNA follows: TGTGCCAGCAGTAGGTCTCGGGGGGGCAGAGAGACCCAGTACTTC. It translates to CASSRSRGGRETQYF.

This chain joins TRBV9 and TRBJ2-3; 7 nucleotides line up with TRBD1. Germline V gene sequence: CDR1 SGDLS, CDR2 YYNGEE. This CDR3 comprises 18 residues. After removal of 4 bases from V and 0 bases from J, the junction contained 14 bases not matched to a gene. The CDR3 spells CASSIGQADFFSTDTQYF. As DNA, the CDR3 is TGTGCCAGCAGCATCGGACAGGCCGACTTTTTTAGCACAGATACGCAGTATTTT.

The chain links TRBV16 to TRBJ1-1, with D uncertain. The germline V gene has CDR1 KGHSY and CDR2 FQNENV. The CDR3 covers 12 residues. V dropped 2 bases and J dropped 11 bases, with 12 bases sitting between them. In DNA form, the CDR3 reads TGTGCCAGCAGCCAAGCCCCCTCGGAGGCTTTCTTT. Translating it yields CASSQAPSEAFF.

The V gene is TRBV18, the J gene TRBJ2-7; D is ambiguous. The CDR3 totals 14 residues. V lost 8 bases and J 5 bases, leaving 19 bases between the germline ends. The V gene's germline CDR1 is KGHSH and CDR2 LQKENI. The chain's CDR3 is CASRLGLSAHEQYF. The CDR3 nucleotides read TGTGCCAGCCGATTAGGGTTGTCTGCCCACGAGCAGTACTTC.

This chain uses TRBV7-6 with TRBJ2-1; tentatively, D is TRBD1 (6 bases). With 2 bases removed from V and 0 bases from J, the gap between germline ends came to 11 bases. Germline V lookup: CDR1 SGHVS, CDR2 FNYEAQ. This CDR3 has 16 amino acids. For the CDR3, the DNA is TGTGCCAGCAGCTTACGCCCAGGGGACTCCTACAATGAGCAGTTCTTC. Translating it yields CASSLRPGDSYNEQFF.

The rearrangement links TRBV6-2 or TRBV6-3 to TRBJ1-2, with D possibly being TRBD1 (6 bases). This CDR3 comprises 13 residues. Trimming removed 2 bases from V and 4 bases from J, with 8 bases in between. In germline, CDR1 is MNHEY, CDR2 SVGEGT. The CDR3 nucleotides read TGTGCCAGCAGTTACGGGACACTCTATGGCTACACCTTC. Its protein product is CASSYGTLYGYTF.

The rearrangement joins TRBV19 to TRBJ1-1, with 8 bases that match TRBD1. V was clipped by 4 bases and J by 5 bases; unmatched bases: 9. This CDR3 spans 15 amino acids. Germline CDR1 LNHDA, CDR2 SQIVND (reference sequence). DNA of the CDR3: TGTGCCAGTAGTACCTCCAGGGGGCGAGAGACTGAAGCTTTCTTT. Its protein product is CASSTSRGRETEAFF.

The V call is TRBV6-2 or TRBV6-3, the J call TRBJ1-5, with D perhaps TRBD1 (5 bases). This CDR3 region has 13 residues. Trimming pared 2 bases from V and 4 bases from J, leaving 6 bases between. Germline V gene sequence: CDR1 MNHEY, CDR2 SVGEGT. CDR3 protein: CASSYRGNQPQHF. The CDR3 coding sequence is TGTGCCAGCAGTTACAGGGGAAATCAGCCCCAGCATTTT.

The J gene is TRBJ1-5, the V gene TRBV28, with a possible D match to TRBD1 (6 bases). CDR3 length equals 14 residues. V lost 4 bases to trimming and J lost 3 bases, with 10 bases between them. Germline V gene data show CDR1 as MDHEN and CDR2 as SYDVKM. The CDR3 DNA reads TGTGCCAGCAGTTCCGGACAGACCAATCAGCCCCAGCATTTT. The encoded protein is CASSSGQTNQPQHF.

CDR3 DNA: TGTGCCAGTGAGATAGGGAACACTGAAGCTTTCTTT. It specifies CASEIGNTEAFF. The J gene is TRBJ1-1, the V gene TRBV19, with D uncertain. The ends were cut back, 8 bases at V and 1 base at J, with 8 bases in the middle. CDR3 length equals 12 residues. Germline CDR1 is LNHDA and CDR2 is SQIVND (reference sequence).

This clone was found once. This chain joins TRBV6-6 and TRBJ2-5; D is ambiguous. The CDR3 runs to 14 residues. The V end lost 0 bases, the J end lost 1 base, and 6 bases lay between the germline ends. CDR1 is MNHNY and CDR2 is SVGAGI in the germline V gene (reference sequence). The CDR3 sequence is CASSYSTLQETQYF. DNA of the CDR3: TGTGCCAGCAGTTACTCGACCCTCCAAGAGACCCAGTACTTC.

In DNA form, the CDR3 reads TGTGCCACCCGTTTCCAAGGGGAGGCCCCCTACGAGCAGTACTTC. Amino acids: CATRFQGEAPYEQYF. This chain links TRBV15 with TRBJ2-7, with a possible D match to TRBD2 (6 bases). With 8 bases removed from V and 2 bases from J, the gap between germline ends came to 19 bases. CDR1 and CDR2 from the germline V gene are LNHNV and YYDKDF (reference sequence). The CDR3 sequence is 15 residues long.